The sequence of this T cell receptor beta chain was determined in a study of T cells in Graves' hyperthyroidism and ophthalmopathy (dated by TCRdb to the late 2010s). Broadly, across the study: Peripheral blood samples were taken at the time of initial diagnosis, prior to any treatment. To identify distinguishing TCR V-J signatures, a discovery cohort of 90 to 100 patients was used, comprising fewer than 45 with Graves' ophthalmopathy and 57 with stable Graves' hyperthyroidism. Prospective prediction of ophthalmopathy was tested in an independent validation cohort consisting of about 20 hyperthyroidism patients and around 17 patients who later progressed to ophthalmopathy. The roughly 100 discovery patients were randomly divided into training and test sets at a 7:3 ratio. In addition, the study compared T-cell repertoires in thyroid tissue and in blood from six Graves' hyperthyroidism patients. After sampling, hyperthyroidism patients received methimazole starting at 30 mg daily, and ophthalmopathy patients received high-dose intravenous methylprednisolone. The paper describes TCR Vbeta CDR3 sequencing of 120 to 150 peripheral blood samples, made up of approximately 40 ophthalmopathy patients, 70 to 75 hyperthyroidism patients and some 17 progressor patients.

TCR beta CDR3 regions were amplified from RNA transcripts. A first-round RT-PCR of the TCR CDR3 used the HTBI primer set with the Qiagen OneStep RT-PCR kit. The libraries were constructed in a second round of multiplex PCR and then size-selected and purified. Sequencing of the libraries was done on an Illumina HiSeq2000 using paired-end 100 bp reads. In the paper's pipeline: SOAPnuke was used to process the raw data, removing reads that contained adapters or uncalled bases, had a mean Phred below 15, or lacked an exact match to the constant primer or identifier. COPE v1.2.5 was used to merge high-quality paired reads, and clonotypes were defined as unique nucleotide sequences. Clonotypes were aligned to IMGT TRBV, TRBD and TRBJ reference segments using MiTCR v1.1. The analysis included only V-J combinations with a frequency above 0.0001, which together covered over 98% of the repertoires. A TCS score was defined as the ratio between F50 (clonal expansion) and ExV (chaos), using BLOSUM62-based TCRdist between CDR3 peptides within each V-J. Welch's t-statistics and random forest reduced 450 to 600 V-J features to 13, which were used in a naive Bayes classifier (R e1071). The similarity between thyroid and blood repertoires was quantified using the Morisita-Horn index. TCRdb reprocessed the public reads (quality trimming at Q25 with fastp, clone calling with MiXCR) and kept in-frame beta chains. Rows merge per CDR3 protein into single entries with the most common DNA and genes. What appears here as the V and J calls and clone size reflects TCRdb's work, not the paper's. For this sample there are around 760,000 distinct CDR3 sequences; roughly 32% appear just once. Clones ranked in the top ten supply approximately 31% of the sample.

As for this clonotype: What this receptor recognizes is not known. No clone much larger than this one lies a single base away; base qualities are absent.

Stable Graves' hyperthyroidism was defined as no progression to ophthalmopathy during 18 months of follow-up. Hyperthyroidism patients were newly diagnosed, had a disease duration of under 2 months, and were aged 18 to 65 years. Patients with uncontrolled infections, other autoimmune diseases, pregnancy or lactation were excluded. Diagnoses were based on clinical symptoms, serum thyroxine and TRAb, thyroid ultrasound and orbital computed tomography. Ficoll-Paque density gradient centrifugation was used to isolate PBMCs from around 10 ml of fresh peripheral blood. Trizol reagent was used to extract total RNA, and RNA quality was then checked on an Agilent 2100 Bioanalyzer. V and J are trimmed by 0 bases and 11 bases, and the gene matches miss 5 bases of the junction. CDR1 is given as SGDLS and CDR2 as YYNGEE, both from the germline V gene. The CDR3 has 13 amino acids, counting the end cysteine and phenylalanine. The only DNA kept is the CDR3, 39 bases in frame from the first base.

The investigation overall reported the following: Ophthalmopathy was separated from stable hyperthyroidism by a 13 V-J signature model, with roughly 88% sensitivity and 81% to 82% specificity obtained in cross-validation and 80%/75% obtained in testing. Sample size was not statistically predetermined, and investigators were not blinded to group allocation. Blood samples also contained most of the expanded thyroid clonotypes (frequency above 0.001), which suggests that blood repertoires may reflect thyroid immune responses. In validation, the model predicted progression to ophthalmopathy a median of roughly 6.5 months before onset, with about 71% sensitivity and about 75% specificity.

The rearrangement joined TRBV9 to TRBJ1-1; TRBD1 fits 9 bases in the junction. This sequence was found in a woman between 40 and 50 years old with Graves' hyperthyroidism. Input material: blood. The CDR3 protein: CASSVAGTGLAFF. The sequence in DNA is TGTGCCAGCAGCGTAGCTGGGACAGGGCTGGCTTTCTTT.